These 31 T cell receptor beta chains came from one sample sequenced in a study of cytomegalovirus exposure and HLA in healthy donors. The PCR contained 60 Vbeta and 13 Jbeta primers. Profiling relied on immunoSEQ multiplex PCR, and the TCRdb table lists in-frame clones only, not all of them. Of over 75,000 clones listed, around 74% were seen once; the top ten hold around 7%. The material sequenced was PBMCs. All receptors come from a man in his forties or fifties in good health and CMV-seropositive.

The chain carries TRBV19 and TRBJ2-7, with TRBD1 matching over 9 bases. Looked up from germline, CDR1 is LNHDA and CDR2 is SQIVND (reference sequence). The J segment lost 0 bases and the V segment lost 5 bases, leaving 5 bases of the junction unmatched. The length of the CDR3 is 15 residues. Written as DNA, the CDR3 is TGTGCCAGTAGTGCCACAGGGGGCTACTCCTACGAGCAGTACTTC. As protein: CASSATGGYSYEQYF.

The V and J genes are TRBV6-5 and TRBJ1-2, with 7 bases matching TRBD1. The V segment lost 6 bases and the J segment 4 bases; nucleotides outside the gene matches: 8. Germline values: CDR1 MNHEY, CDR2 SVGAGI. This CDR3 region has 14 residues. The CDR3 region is CASRRDSRPYGYTF. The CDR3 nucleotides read TGTGCCAGCAGGCGGGACAGCCGCCCCTATGGCTACACCTTC.

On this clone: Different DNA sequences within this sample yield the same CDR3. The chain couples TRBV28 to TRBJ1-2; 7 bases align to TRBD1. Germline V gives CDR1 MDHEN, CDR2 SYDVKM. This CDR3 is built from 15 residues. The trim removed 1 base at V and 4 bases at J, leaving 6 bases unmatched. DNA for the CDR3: TGTGCCAGCAGTTTATTCGGTCAGGGGGGCTATGGCTACACCTTC. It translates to CASSLFGQGGYGYTF.

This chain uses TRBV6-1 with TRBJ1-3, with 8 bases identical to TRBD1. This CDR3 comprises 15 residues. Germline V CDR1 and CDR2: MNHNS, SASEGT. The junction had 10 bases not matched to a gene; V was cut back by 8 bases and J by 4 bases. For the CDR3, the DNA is TGTGCCAGCTTCAGGGGGCGCGTGTTAGGAAACACCATATATTTT. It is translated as CASFRGRVLGNTIYF.

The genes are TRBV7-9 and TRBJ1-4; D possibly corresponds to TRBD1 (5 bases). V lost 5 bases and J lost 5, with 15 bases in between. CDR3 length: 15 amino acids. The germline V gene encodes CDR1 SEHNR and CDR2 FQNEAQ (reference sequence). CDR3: CASSRQTVTNEKLFF. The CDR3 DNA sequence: TGTGCCAGCAGCCGTCAGACAGTCACCAATGAAAAACTGTTTTTT.

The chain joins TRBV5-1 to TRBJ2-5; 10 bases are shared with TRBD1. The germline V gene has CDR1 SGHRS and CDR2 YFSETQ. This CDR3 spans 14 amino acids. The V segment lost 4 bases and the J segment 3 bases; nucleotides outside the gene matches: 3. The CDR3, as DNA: TGCGCCAGCAGCCGAGGGACAGGGGAAGAGACCCAGTACTTC. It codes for CASSRGTGEETQYF.

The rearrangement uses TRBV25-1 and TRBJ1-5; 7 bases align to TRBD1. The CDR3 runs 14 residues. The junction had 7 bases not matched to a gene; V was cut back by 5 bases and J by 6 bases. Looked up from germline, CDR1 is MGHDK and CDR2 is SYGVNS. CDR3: CASSQTGWFQPQHF. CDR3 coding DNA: TGTGCCAGCAGTCAGACAGGGTGGTTTCAGCCCCAGCATTTT.

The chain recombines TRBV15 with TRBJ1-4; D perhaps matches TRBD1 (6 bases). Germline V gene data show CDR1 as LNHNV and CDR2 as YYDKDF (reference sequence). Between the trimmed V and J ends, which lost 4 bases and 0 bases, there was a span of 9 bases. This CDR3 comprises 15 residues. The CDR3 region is CATSNRQATNEKLFF. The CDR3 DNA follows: TGTGCCACCAGCAACCGACAGGCAACTAATGAAAAACTGTTTTTT.

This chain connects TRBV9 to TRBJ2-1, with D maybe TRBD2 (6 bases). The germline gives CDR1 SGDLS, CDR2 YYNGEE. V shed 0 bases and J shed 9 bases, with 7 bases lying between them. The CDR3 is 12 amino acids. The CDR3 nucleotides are TGTGCCAGCAGCGTAGGGCGGGGTGAGCAGTTCTTC. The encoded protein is CASSVGRGEQFF.

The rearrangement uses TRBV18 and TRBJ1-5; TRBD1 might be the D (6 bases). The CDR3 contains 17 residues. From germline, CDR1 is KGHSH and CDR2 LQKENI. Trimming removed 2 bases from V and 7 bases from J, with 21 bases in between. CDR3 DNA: TGTGCCAGCTCACCATCGGTCGGGAGCGGGGGCTGGCAGCCCCAGCATTTT. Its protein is CASSPSVGSGGWQPQHF.

The CDR3 here is CASSLSELGTQYF. The CDR3 DNA is TGTGCCAGCAGTCTGAGCGAGTTGGGGACCCAGTACTTC. This chain links TRBV7-9 with TRBJ2-5; no firm D call. The CDR3 runs to 13 residues. The ends were cut back, 6 bases at V and 7 bases at J, with 15 bases in the middle. Looked up from germline, CDR1 is SEHNR and CDR2 is FQNEAQ (reference sequence).

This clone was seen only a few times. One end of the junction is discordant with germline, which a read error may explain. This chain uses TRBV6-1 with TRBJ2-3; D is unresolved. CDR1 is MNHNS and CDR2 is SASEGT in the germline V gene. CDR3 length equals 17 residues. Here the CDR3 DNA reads TGTGCCATCAGTGAGTCGGGTGCAGACCCTAGCACAGATACGCAGTATTTT. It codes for CAISESGADPSTDTQYF.

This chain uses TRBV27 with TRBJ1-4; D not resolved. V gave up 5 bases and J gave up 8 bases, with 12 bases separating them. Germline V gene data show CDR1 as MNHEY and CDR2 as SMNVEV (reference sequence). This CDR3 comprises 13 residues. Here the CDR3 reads CASSPPNSEKLFF. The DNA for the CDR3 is TGTGCCAGCAGTCCCCCGAACAGCGAAAAACTGTTTTTT.

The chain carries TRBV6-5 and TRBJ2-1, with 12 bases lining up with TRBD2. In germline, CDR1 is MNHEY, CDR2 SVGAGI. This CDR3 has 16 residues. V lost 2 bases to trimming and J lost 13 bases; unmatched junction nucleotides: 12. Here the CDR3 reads CASSYDGTSGWMGQFF. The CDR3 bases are TGTGCCAGCAGTTACGACGGGACTAGCGGGTGGATGGGCCAGTTCTTC.

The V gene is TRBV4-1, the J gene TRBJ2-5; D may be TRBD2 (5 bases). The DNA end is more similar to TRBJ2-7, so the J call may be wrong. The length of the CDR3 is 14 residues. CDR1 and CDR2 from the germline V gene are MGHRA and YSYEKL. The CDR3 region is CASSQQMRVYEQYF. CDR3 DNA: TGCGCCAGCAGCCAACAGATGCGGGTCTACGAGCAGTACTTC.

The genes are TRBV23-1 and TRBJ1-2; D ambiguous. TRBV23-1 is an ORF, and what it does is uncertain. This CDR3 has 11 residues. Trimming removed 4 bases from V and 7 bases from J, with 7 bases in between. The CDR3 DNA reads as TGCGCCAGCAGTCCTAGCGGTGGCTACACCTTC. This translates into CASSPSGGYTF.

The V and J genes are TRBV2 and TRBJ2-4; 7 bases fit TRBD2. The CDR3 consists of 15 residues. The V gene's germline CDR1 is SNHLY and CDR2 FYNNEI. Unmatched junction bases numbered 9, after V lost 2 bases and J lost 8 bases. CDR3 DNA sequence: TGTGCCAGCAGTGAACCCGCTAGCGGCTTTGACATTCAGTACTTC. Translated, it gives CASSEPASGFDIQYF.

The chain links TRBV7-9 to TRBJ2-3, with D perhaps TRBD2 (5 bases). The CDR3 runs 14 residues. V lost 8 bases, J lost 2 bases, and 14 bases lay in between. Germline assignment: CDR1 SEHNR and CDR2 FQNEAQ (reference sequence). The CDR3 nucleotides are TGTGCCAGCGGCCCCGGACTTTCCACAGATACGCAGTATTTT. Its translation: CASGPGLSTDTQYF.

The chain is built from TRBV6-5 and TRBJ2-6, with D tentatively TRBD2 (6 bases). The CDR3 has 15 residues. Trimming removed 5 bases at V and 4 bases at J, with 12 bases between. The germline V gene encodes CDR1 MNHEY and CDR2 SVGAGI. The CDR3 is CASSTPAGGANVLTF. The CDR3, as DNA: TGTGCCAGCAGTACGCCAGCGGGCGGGGCCAACGTCCTGACTTTC.

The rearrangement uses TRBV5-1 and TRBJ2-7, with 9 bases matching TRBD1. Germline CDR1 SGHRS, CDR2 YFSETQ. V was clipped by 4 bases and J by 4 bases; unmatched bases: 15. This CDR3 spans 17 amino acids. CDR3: CASSPRDLGTGLYEQYF. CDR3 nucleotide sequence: TGCGCCAGCAGCCCACGGGACCTCGGGACAGGGTTATACGAGCAGTACTTC.

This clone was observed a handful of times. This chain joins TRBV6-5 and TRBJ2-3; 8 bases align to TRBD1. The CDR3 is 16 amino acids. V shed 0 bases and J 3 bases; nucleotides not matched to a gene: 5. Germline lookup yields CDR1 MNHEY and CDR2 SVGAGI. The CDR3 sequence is CASSYSRTGLTDTQYF. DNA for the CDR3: TGTGCCAGCAGTTACTCGCGGACAGGGCTAACAGATACGCAGTATTTT.

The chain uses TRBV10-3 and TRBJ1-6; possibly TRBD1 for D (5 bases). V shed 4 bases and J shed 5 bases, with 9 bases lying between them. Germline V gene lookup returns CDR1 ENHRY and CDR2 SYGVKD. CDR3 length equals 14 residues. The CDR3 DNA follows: TGTGCCATCAGTGCAGGGCGAGATAATTCACCCCTCCACTTT. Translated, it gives CAISAGRDNSPLHF.

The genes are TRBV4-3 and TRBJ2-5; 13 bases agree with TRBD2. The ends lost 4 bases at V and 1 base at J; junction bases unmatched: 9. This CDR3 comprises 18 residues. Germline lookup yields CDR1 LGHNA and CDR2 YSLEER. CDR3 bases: TGCGCCAGCAGCCCCGGGACTAGCGGGGCCTTCGTCCAAGAGACCCAGTACTTC. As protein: CASSPGTSGAFVQETQYF.

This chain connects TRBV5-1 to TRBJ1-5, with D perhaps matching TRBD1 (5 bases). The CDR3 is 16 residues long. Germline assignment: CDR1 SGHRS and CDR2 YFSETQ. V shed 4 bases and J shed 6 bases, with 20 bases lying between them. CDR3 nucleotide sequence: TGCGCCAGCAGCCCTGGATCCGGACACGGGGGTCAGCCCCAGCATTTT. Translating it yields CASSPGSGHGGQPQHF.

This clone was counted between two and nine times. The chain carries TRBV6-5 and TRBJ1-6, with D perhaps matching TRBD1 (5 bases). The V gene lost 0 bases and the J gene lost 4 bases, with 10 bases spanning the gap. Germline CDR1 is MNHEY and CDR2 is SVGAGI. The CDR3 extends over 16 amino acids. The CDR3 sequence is CASSYSRGFYNSPLHF. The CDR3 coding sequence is TGTGCCAGCAGTTACTCAAGGGGATTTTATAATTCACCCCTCCACTTT.

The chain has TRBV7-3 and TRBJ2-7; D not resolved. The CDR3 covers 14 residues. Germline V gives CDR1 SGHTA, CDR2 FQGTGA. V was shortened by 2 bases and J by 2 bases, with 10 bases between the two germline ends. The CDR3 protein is CASSLEMAPYEQYF. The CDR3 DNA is TGTGCCAGCAGCTTAGAAATGGCCCCCTACGAGCAGTACTTC.

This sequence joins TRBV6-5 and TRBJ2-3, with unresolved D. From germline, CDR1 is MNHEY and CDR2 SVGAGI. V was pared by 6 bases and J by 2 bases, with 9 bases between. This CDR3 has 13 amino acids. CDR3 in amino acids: CASSPIYTDTQYF. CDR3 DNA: TGTGCCAGCAGCCCGATCTACACAGATACGCAGTATTTT.

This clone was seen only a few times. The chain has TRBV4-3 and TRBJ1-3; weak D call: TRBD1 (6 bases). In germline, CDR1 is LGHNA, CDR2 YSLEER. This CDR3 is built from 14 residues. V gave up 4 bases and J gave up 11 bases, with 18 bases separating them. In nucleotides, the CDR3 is TGCGCCAGCAGCCGAACAGGGACCGGAGTGGCCATATATTTT. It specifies CASSRTGTGVAIYF.

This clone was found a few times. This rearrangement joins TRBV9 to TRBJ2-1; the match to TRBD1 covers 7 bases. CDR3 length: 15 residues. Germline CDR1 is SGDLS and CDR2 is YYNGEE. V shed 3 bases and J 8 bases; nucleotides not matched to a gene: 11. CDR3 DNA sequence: TGTGCCAGCAGCGCGACAGGGTCCTTGGGGTATGAGCAGTTCTTC. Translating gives CASSATGSLGYEQFF.

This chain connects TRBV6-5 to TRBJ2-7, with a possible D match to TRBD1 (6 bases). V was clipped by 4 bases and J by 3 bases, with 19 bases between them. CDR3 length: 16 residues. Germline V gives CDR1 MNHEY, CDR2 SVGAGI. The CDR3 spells CASSSGSGTSFYEQYF. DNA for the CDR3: TGTGCCAGCAGTTCTGGATCCGGGACAAGTTTCTACGAGCAGTACTTC.

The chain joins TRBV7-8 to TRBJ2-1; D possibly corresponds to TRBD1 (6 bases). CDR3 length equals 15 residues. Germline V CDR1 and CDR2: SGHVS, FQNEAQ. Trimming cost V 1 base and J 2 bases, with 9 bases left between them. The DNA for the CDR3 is TGTGCCAGCAGCTTAGGGGGGCCCCCCTACAATGAGCAGTTCTTC. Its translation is CASSLGGPPYNEQFF.